The source of this TCR beta chain is a study of blood T cell repertoires in COVID-19. The wider study: Samples came from the United States, Italy and Spain, spanning acute and convalescent COVID-19. From T cells, B-cell-depleted T cells, or PBMCs came the material, which was cDNA or gDNA.

Study processing details: Reference gene primer amplification yielded estimated nucleated cell counts. Produced via immunoSEQ multiplex PCR; TCRdb's table is partial and in-frame only. The DNA gave D and trimming, while V, J and clone size come from that table. The top ten clones hold approximately 1% of a sample with about 190,000 clones, about 88% of them seen once. The CDR3 is 13 amino acids. Germline values: CDR1 SGHVS, CDR2 FNYEAQ. V dropped 6 bases and J dropped 1 base, with 9 bases sitting between them. This chain connects TRBV7-6 to TRBJ1-1, with D hard to call. Sequences were obtained from peripheral blood. This TCR was sampled from a man younger than 45 with acute or convalescent COVID-19. CDR3 residues: CASSSKKNTEAFF. CDR3 coding DNA: TGTGCCAGCAGTTCCAAAAAGAACACTGAAGCTTTCTTT.